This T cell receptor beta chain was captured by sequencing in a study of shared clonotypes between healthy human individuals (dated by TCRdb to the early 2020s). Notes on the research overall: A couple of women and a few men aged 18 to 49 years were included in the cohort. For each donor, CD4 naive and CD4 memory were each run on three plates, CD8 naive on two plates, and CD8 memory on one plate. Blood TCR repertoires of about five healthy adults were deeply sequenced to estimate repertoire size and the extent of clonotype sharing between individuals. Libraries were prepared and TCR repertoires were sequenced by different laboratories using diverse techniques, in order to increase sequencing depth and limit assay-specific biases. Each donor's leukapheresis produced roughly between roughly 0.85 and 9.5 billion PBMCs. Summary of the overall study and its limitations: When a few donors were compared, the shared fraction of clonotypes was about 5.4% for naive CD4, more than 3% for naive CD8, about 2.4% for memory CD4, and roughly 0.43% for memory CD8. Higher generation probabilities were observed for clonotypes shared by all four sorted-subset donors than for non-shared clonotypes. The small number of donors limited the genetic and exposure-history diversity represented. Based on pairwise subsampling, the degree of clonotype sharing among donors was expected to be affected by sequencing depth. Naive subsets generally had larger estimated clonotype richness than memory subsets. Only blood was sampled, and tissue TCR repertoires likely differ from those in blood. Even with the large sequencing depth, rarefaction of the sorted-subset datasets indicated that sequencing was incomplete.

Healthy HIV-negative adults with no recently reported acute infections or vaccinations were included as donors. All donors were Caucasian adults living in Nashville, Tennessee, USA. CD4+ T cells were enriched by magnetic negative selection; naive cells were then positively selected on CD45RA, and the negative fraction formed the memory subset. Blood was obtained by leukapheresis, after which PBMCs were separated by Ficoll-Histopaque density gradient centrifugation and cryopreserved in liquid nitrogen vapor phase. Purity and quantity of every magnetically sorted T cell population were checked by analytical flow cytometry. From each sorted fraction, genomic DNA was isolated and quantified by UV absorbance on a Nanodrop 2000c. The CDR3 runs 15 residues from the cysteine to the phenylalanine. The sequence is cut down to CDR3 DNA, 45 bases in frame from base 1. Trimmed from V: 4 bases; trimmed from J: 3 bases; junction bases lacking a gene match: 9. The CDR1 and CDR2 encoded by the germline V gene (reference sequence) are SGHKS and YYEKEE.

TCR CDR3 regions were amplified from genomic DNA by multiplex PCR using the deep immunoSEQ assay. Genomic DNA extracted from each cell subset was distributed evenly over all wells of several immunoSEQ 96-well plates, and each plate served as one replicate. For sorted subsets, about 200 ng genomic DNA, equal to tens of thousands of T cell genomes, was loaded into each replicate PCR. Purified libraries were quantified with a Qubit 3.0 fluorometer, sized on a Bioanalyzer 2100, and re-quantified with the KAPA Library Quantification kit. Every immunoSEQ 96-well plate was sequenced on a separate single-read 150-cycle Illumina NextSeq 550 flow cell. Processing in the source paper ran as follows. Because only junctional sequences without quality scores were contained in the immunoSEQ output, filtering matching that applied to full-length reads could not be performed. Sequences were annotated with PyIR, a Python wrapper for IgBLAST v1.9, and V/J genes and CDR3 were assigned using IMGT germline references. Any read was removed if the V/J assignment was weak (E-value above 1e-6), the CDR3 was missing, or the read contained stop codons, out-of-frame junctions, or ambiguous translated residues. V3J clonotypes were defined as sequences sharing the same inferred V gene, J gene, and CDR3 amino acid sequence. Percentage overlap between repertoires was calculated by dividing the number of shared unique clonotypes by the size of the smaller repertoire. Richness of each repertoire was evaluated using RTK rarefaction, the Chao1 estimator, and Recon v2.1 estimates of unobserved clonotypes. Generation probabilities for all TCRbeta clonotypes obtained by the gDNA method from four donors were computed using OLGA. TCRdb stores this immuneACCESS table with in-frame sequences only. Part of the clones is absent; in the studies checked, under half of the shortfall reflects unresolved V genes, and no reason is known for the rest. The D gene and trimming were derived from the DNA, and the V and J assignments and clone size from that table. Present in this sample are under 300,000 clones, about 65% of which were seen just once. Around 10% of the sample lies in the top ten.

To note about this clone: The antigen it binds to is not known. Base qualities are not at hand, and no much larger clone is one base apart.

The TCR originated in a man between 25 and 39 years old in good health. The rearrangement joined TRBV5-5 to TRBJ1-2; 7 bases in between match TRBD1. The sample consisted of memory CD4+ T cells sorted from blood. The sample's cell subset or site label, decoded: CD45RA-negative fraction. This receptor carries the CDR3 CASSMGTARDYGYTF. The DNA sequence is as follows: TGTGCCAGCAGCATGGGGACAGCTCGCGACTATGGCTACACCTTC.